A single sample gave rise to the 27 T cell receptor beta chains below, sequenced in a study of T cells expressing NK-cell markers. No DNA is given; TCRdb re-called the 5' RACE reads and lists each CDR3 protein once. The sample table includes a few hundred thousand distinct CDR3 sequences. The specimen sequenced was blood T cells: a sorted CD56 or NKG2C T cell subset, CD4+ or CD8+ T cells, or bulk PBMC T cells (not recorded which). The receptors were sampled from a young man in good health.

The chain has TRBV29-1 and TRBJ2-2. This CDR3 region has 16 residues. Germline CDR1 SQVTM, CDR2 ANQGSEA. The CDR3 here is CSVGSWGYTNTGELFF.

The chain has TRBV12-3 or TRBV12-4 and TRBJ1-2. CDR3 length equals 13 residues. The CDR3 loop reads CASSLGPIYGYTF.

The chain is built from TRBV7-8 and TRBJ2-5; TCRdb selects TRBD1, and the lack of DNA leaves this call unchecked. Germline CDR1 reads SGHVS; CDR2 reads FQNEAQ. The CDR3 has 16 amino acids. CDR3 in amino acids: CASRPNWGAGQETQYF.

The rearrangement joins TRBV5-1 to TRBJ2-1; the D call from TCRdb, TRBD1, cannot be confirmed without DNA. The CDR3 totals 15 residues. CDR1 is SGHRS and CDR2 is YFSETQ in the germline V gene. The CDR3: CASSLVQGASNEQFF.

V gene TRBV5-6 combines with J gene TRBJ1-5; lacking DNA, the TRBD1 call made by TCRdb goes unchecked. The CDR3 length is 15 residues. Germline CDR1 is SGHDT and CDR2 is YYEEEE. The CDR3 sequence: CASSLGQVPNQPQHF.

The rearrangement joins TRBV15 to TRBJ2-1; the TRBD1 assignment by TCRdb is unverifiable without DNA. The CDR3 is 18 residues long. Per germline, CDR1 LNHNV and CDR2 YYDKDF (reference sequence). CDR3 loop: CATSRDFLDRGGYNEQFF.

The rearrangement links TRBV29-1 to TRBJ2-3. Germline-derived CDR1 and CDR2 are SQVTM and ANQGSEA. This CDR3 comprises 14 residues. The CDR3 protein is CSVEGLIKPDTQYF.

The CDR3 here is CSGRVGFADTQYF. The chain is built from TRBV29-1 and TRBJ2-3. CDR3 length equals 13 residues. The germline CDR1 and CDR2 sequences are SQVTM and ANQGSEA.

This rearrangement joins TRBV6-6 to TRBJ2-1; TCRdb proposes TRBD1, but this gene call is untestable without DNA. Per germline, CDR1 MNHNY and CDR2 SVGAGI (reference sequence). CDR3 size: 13 residues. The CDR3: CASRGWGDNEQFF.

V is TRBV27 and J is TRBJ2-7; with no DNA, the TCRdb D assignment of TRBD1 cannot be verified. Looked up from germline, CDR1 is MNHEY and CDR2 is SMNVEV (reference sequence). The CDR3 runs to 14 residues. The chain's CDR3 is CASSRQGSSYEQYF.

The rearrangement uses TRBV5-4 and TRBJ2-1; no DNA is available, so the TRBD2 call from TCRdb remains unchecked. Germline-derived CDR1 and CDR2 are SGHNT and YYREEE (reference sequence). This CDR3 contains 16 residues. CDR3 residues: CASSLELAGVYNEQFF.

This chain joins TRBV27 and TRBJ2-2; the D call of TRBD1 rests on TCRdb alone, since no DNA is present to check it. The CDR3 spans 14 residues. Per the germline V gene, CDR1 is MNHEY and CDR2 is SMNVEV (reference sequence). CDR3 residues: CASSLGTYTGELFF.

The rearrangement uses TRBV20-1 and TRBJ2-3; TCRdb indicates TRBD2, and absent DNA this call remains unverified. The CDR3 is 16 amino acids. Germline V CDR1 and CDR2: DFQATT, SNEGSKA (reference sequence). The CDR3 region is CSASRTSGKSTDTQYF.

The chain recombines TRBV11-3 with TRBJ2-3; TCRdb's D gene call, TRBD1, goes unchecked for lack of DNA. The CDR3 consists of 16 residues. Per germline, CDR1 SGHNT and CDR2 YENEEA. The CDR3 protein is CASSSPPGQGADTQYF.

The chain couples TRBV5-4 to TRBJ2-1; TCRdb calls TRBD2, which cannot be checked without DNA. Germline V gene data show CDR1 as SGHNT and CDR2 as YYREEE (reference sequence). The CDR3 is 18 residues long. The CDR3 sequence: CATLDRGVASGSYNEQFF. Drawing the rest from reference TRBV5-4 and TRBJ2-1, the complete variable domain is ETGVTQSPTHLIKTRGQQVTLRCSSQSGHNTVSWYQQALGQGPQFIFQYYREEENGRGNFPPRFSGLQFPNYSSELNVNALELDDSALYLCATLDRGVASGSYNEQFFGPGTRLTVL.

The V gene is TRBV11-2, the J gene TRBJ2-1; the TCRdb D gene call, TRBD2, has no DNA to confirm it. The germline V gene has CDR1 SGHAT and CDR2 FQNNGV. This CDR3 comprises 18 residues. The CDR3 here is CASSQALTSGSPNNEQFF.

The rearrangement links TRBV5-1 to TRBJ2-5; the D call from TCRdb, TRBD1, cannot be confirmed without DNA. This CDR3 has 14 residues. Germline V lookup: CDR1 SGHRS, CDR2 YFSETQ. CDR3 in amino acids: CASSPGAAPETQYF.

V usage is TRBV15 and J usage is TRBJ1-4; TCRdb reports TRBD1, a call that lacks DNA to check it against. Germline V gene sequence: CDR1 LNHNV, CDR2 YYDKDF (reference sequence). This CDR3 has 15 amino acids. The CDR3 spells CATSSRTVSNEKLFF. The variable domain in full, with the rest retrieved from reference TRBV15 and TRBJ1-4, is DAMVIQNPRYQVTQFGKPVTLSCSQTLNHNVMYWYQQKSSQAPKLLFHYYDKDFNNEADTPDNFQSRRPNTSFCFLDIRSPGLGDTAMYLCATSSRTVSNEKLFFGSGTQLSVL.

CDR3 protein: CASRKDRGTYEQYF. The genes are TRBV6-1 and TRBJ2-7; no DNA is available, so the TRBD1 call from TCRdb remains unchecked. The CDR3 is 14 residues long. Per the germline V gene, CDR1 is MNHNS and CDR2 is SASEGT.

The CDR3 is CASSGGRMHNEQFF. The chain employs TRBV7-2 and TRBJ2-1; the TRBD2 assignment by TCRdb is unverifiable without DNA. Per the germline V gene, CDR1 is SGHTA and CDR2 is FQGNSA. This CDR3 contains 14 residues.

The rearrangement joins TRBV29-1 to TRBJ2-3; TCRdb indicates TRBD1, and absent DNA this call remains unverified. The germline V gene has CDR1 SQVTM and CDR2 ANQGSEA. The CDR3 loop spans 13 amino acids. The CDR3 is CSVDSGGKDTQYF.

This chain connects TRBV3-1 to TRBJ2-7; checking the TCRdb D call of TRBD2 is not possible without DNA. Germline V gene lookup returns CDR1 LGHDT and CDR2 YNNKEL (reference sequence). CDR3 length: 14 residues. The CDR3 sequence is CASSQNRLAYEQYF.

The chain employs TRBV12-3 or TRBV12-4 and TRBJ2-6; TCRdb selects TRBD2, and the lack of DNA leaves this call unchecked. This CDR3 is 14 amino acids long. The CDR3 loop reads CASSWTGGANVLTF.

CDR3: CASTLSVLNNYGYTF. The chain is built from TRBV6-1 and TRBJ1-2; the D gene TCRdb calls, TRBD1, cannot be checked with no DNA. CDR1 MNHNS and CDR2 SASEGT come from the germline V gene. This CDR3 region has 15 residues.

The chain has TRBV6-5 and TRBJ2-5; the TRBD1 assignment by TCRdb is unverifiable without DNA. The CDR3 covers 16 residues. Germline V gene data show CDR1 as MNHEY and CDR2 as SVGAGI. The CDR3 sequence is CASSYSAGGRGETQYF.

The J gene is TRBJ2-5, the V gene TRBV20-1. CDR1 DFQATT and CDR2 SNEGSKA come from the germline V gene (reference sequence). CDR3 length equals 12 residues. The CDR3 loop is CSARDRSGTQYF.

The V call is TRBV11-2, the J call TRBJ2-7; TCRdb names TRBD2, which stays unverified in the absence of DNA. Germline CDR1 reads SGHAT; CDR2 reads FQNNGV. The CDR3 totals 13 residues. The CDR3 sequence is CVSSRGRGLEQYF.